One and the same sample provided the 24 T cell receptor beta chains below, sequenced in a study of T cell changes during pregnancy in multiple sclerosis. The data were produced by immunoSEQ multiplex PCR, yet TCRdb's version contains in-frame clones alone and is incomplete. This table holds approximately 50,000 clones, about 90% found once. The specimen comprised peripheral blood, sampled in the third trimester of pregnancy. These receptors all stem from a female donor in good health, enrolled as a control in a pregnancy study.

The chain combines TRBV6-6 with TRBJ2-1, with 8 bases that match TRBD2. This CDR3 comprises 16 residues. J gave up 4 bases and V 2 bases, and 7 bases lay outside the gene matches. Germline V CDR1 and CDR2: MNHNY, SVGAGI (reference sequence). The CDR3 sequence: CASSYRSGLGYNEQFF. CDR3 nucleotides: TGTGCCAGCAGTTACCGATCGGGACTAGGGTACAATGAGCAGTTCTTC.

The rearrangement uses TRBV18 and TRBJ1-6; the D is unclear. Germline assignment: CDR1 KGHSH and CDR2 LQKENI. V was clipped by 2 bases and J by 6 bases, with 11 bases between them. This CDR3 comprises 15 residues. The CDR3 loop is CASSPSQQTNSPLHF. CDR3 DNA: TGTGCCAGCTCACCAAGTCAACAGACTAATTCACCCCTCCACTTT. Looking up the rest from reference TRBV18 and TRBJ1-6 gives the full variable domain: NAGVMQNPRHLVRRRGQEARLRCSPMKGHSHVYWYRQLPEEGLKFMVYLQKENIIDESGMPKERFSAEFPKEGPSILRIQQVVRGDSAAYFCASSPSQQTNSPLHFGNGTRLTVT.

This sequence joins TRBV6-1 and TRBJ1-5, with D uncertain. V shed 5 bases and J shed 2 bases, with 10 bases lying between them. CDR3 length: 14 residues. The V gene's germline CDR1 is MNHNS and CDR2 SASEGT. The CDR3 nucleotides read TGTGCCAGCAGTTCCTCAGGCGGCAATCAGCCCCAGCATTTT. It codes for CASSSSGGNQPQHF.

This chain links TRBV6-6 with TRBJ2-3, with TRBD1 as a possible D gene (5 bases). CDR1 is MNHNY and CDR2 is SVGAGI in the germline V gene (reference sequence). V lost 7 bases, J lost 3 bases, and 11 bases lay in between. The CDR3 runs to 13 residues. The CDR3 nucleotides are TGTGCCAGCAAAACAGGCGGAACAGATACGCAGTATTTT. Protein: CASKTGGTDTQYF.

The chain carries TRBV27 and TRBJ2-3, with a possible D match to TRBD1 (5 bases). The CDR3 spans 14 residues. V was clipped by 7 bases and J by 2 bases, with 13 bases between them. Germline CDR1 reads MNHEY; CDR2 reads SMNVEV (reference sequence). In DNA form, the CDR3 reads TGTGCCAGCACCCCATCAGGGTCCACAGATACGCAGTATTTT. As protein: CASTPSGSTDTQYF.

This clone was detected only once. V is TRBV14 and J is TRBJ2-7; 10 nucleotides match TRBD1. The CDR3 length is 15 residues. The germline CDR1 and CDR2 sequences are SGHDN and FVKESK. V shed 1 base, J shed 2 bases, and the junction held 2 bases outside the gene matches. For the CDR3, the DNA is TGTGCCAGCAGCCAAGGACAGGGGGCCGCCTACGAGCAGTACTTC. Its translation is CASSQGQGAAYEQYF.

This rearrangement joins TRBV10-2 to TRBJ2-5; 11 bases are a match to TRBD2. The CDR3 totals 15 residues. V gave up 4 bases and J gave up 5 bases; unmatched junction bases: 6. Per germline, CDR1 WSHSY and CDR2 SAAADI. The CDR3 reads CASSGIAGGRETQYF. For the CDR3, the DNA is TGCGCCAGCAGTGGGATAGCGGGGGGGCGGGAGACCCAGTACTTC.

V usage is TRBV19 and J usage is TRBJ2-1; 11 bases line up with TRBD1. The CDR3 sequence is 17 residues long. Losses at the gene ends were 1 base for V and 6 bases for J; bases not matched to a gene: 8. Germline V gene data show CDR1 as LNHDA and CDR2 as SQIVND (reference sequence). The CDR3 reads CASSIGLGQGAGNEQFF. The CDR3 DNA is TGTGCCAGTAGTATAGGCCTCGGACAGGGGGCAGGCAATGAGCAGTTCTTC.

The chain uses TRBV11-2 and TRBJ2-7; the match to TRBD2 covers 8 bases. The CDR3 runs to 13 residues. With V trimmed by 6 bases and J by 3 bases, 4 bases remained unmatched. Germline V CDR1 and CDR2: SGHAT, FQNNGV. This chain's CDR3 is CASRTGTSYEQYF. CDR3 nucleotides: TGTGCCAGCAGAACCGGGACTAGCTACGAGCAGTACTTC.

A single count supports this clone. V and J are TRBV6-5 and TRBJ1-6; D is ambiguous. Germline V gives CDR1 MNHEY, CDR2 SVGAGI. The germline V and J ends were trimmed by 7 bases and 0 bases, with 4 bases remaining between them. The CDR3 covers 13 residues. The CDR3 here is CASTYSYNSPLHF. CDR3 DNA: TGTGCCAGCACCTACTCCTATAATTCACCCCTCCACTTT.

This chain uses TRBV2 with TRBJ2-7; the D gene is possibly TRBD1 (5 bases). The CDR3 runs to 15 residues. V dropped 3 bases and J dropped 6 bases, with 18 bases sitting between them. Looked up from germline, CDR1 is SNHLY and CDR2 is FYNNEI. In DNA form, the CDR3 reads TGTGCCAGCAGTGACCCAGGGCAGGGCGAGGTCGAGCAGTACTTC. This translates into CASSDPGQGEVEQYF.

The chain employs TRBV7-2 and TRBJ2-7; 11 positions match TRBD1. Germline lookup yields CDR1 SGHTA and CDR2 FQGNSA. The CDR3 runs 16 residues. Trimming cost V 4 bases and J 0 bases; bases outside gene matches: 5. The CDR3 region has the DNA TGTGCCAGCAGCTCATCCGGGACAGGGGGCTCCTACGAGCAGTACTTC. It specifies CASSSSGTGGSYEQYF.

The table lists this clone with a count of one. The chain combines TRBV29-1 with TRBJ2-5, with D perhaps matching TRBD1 (6 bases). V dropped 4 bases and J dropped 4 bases, with 22 bases sitting between them. The CDR3 sequence is 16 residues long. The V gene's germline CDR1 is SQVTM and CDR2 ANQGSEA. CDR3 region: CSVVPQPRGLGETQYF. The CDR3 coding sequence is TGCAGCGTTGTTCCCCAACCCAGGGGATTGGGAGAGACCCAGTACTTC.

The CDR3 region has the DNA TGTGCCACCAGCCCCCTAAGTGACAATGAGCAGTTCTTC. Residues: CATSPLSDNEQFF. The chain has TRBV15 and TRBJ2-1; D gene ambiguous. This CDR3 comprises 13 residues. V lost 5 bases, J lost 5 bases, and 10 bases lay in between. Per the germline V gene, CDR1 is LNHNV and CDR2 is YYDKDF (reference sequence).

Only one count was recorded for this clone. An end of the junction does not agree with germline; a read error may underlie this. This chain connects TRBV11-3 to TRBJ2-1, with 9 bases matching TRBD1. CDR1 and CDR2 from the germline V gene are SGHNT and YENEEA. The CDR3 loop spans 14 amino acids. The CDR3 loop reads CASSIEQGANEQFF. CDR3 DNA sequence: TGTGCCAGCAGCATAGAACAGGGGGCGAATGAGCAGTTCTTC.

The chain carries TRBV6-1 and TRBJ1-5, with no clear D. The V end lost 6 bases, the J end lost 4 bases, and 13 bases lay between the germline ends. CDR1 is MNHNS, CDR2 SASEGT, per germline. This CDR3 comprises 14 residues. The CDR3: CASRLELSNQPQHF. The CDR3 DNA follows: TGTGCCAGCAGGCTTGAACTTTCTAATCAGCCCCAGCATTTT.

This chain links TRBV7-2 with TRBJ2-4, with D perhaps matching TRBD1 (5 bases). Germline CDR1 SGHTA, CDR2 FQGNSA. V dropped 5 bases and J dropped 0 bases, with 14 bases sitting between them. The CDR3 consists of 16 residues. The CDR3 bases are TGTGCCAGCAGCGCTTGGGGCAGCCTAGCCAAAAACATTCAGTACTTC. Its translation: CASSAWGSLAKNIQYF.

The rearrangement links TRBV9 to TRBJ2-3, with 13 positions matching TRBD2. Germline CDR1 SGDLS, CDR2 YYNGEE. V shed 0 bases, J shed 3 bases, and the junction held 1 base outside the gene matches. The length of the CDR3 is 16 residues. For the CDR3, the DNA is TGTGCCAGCAGCGTAGAACTAGCGGGAGGGACAGATACGCAGTATTTT. Its protein product is CASSVELAGGTDTQYF.

This clone was found a few times. Additional DNA sequences in this sample encode the identical CDR3. The chain carries TRBV29-1 and TRBJ1-2; 8 nucleotides agree with TRBD1. The trim removed 5 bases at V and 2 bases at J, leaving 4 bases unmatched. From germline, CDR1 is SQVTM and CDR2 ANQGSEA. CDR3 length: 13 residues. The CDR3 sequence is CSVRDRGNYGYTF. CDR3 DNA: TGCAGCGTTCGAGACAGGGGAAACTATGGCTACACCTTC.

CDR3: CASSVGPGLAGREQYF. CDR3 sequence (DNA): TGTGCCAGCAGCGTCGGGCCTGGTCTAGCGGGGCGCGAGCAGTACTTC. V gene TRBV9 combines with J gene TRBJ2-7, with 9 nucleotides matching TRBD2. The germline V gene encodes CDR1 SGDLS and CDR2 YYNGEE. The J segment lost 6 bases and the V segment lost 2 bases, leaving 12 bases of the junction unmatched. The CDR3 covers 16 residues.

V and J are TRBV5-1 and TRBJ1-1; D is possibly TRBD1 (5 bases). Trimming cost V 5 bases and J 5 bases, with 7 bases left between them. Germline V gene data show CDR1 as SGHRS and CDR2 as YFSETQ. The CDR3 is made up of 11 amino acids. CDR3 in amino acids: CASRGDTEAFF. Here the CDR3 DNA reads TGCGCCAGCAGAGGGGATACTGAAGCTTTCTTT.

The genes are TRBV19 and TRBJ2-2, with D perhaps matching TRBD2 (5 bases). This CDR3 has 15 residues. V lost 7 bases, J lost 3 bases, and 15 bases lay in between. Germline V CDR1 and CDR2: LNHDA, SQIVND (reference sequence). As DNA, the CDR3 is TGTGCCAGTAAGGACGGGATCGCTTACACCGGGGAGCTGTTTTTT. Translated, it gives CASKDGIAYTGELFF.

CDR3 residues: CAWSTAGGDTEAFF. The CDR3 region has the DNA TGTGCCTGGAGTACGGCGGGAGGGGACACTGAAGCTTTCTTT. This chain joins TRBV30 and TRBJ1-1, with a possible D match to TRBD1 (5 bases). From germline, CDR1 is GTSNPN and CDR2 SVGIG (reference sequence). V lost 2 bases and J lost 3, with 13 bases in between. The CDR3 length is 14 residues.

V usage is TRBV9 and J usage is TRBJ2-2, with D unresolved. The germline V gene has CDR1 SGDLS and CDR2 YYNGEE. The CDR3 contains 14 residues. Between the trimmed V and J ends, which lost 0 bases and 2 bases, there was a span of 5 bases. CDR3 amino acids: CASSVDSNTGELFF. CDR3 nucleotide sequence: TGTGCCAGCAGCGTAGACAGCAACACCGGGGAGCTGTTTTTT.